The 19 T cell receptor beta chains listed next were all sequenced from one sample in a study of blood T cell repertoires in COVID-19. Sequenced by immunoSEQ multiplex PCR; TCRdb stores in-frame clones only, minus some. This sample carries some 150,000 clones, roughly 90% of them seen once, and the ten largest clones take 0.95% to 1.5%. The specimen was PBMCs or T cells enriched from blood (not recorded which). These receptors were collected from a woman younger than 45 with acute COVID-19.

This chain links TRBV7-2 with TRBJ2-3; D perhaps matches TRBD2 (6 bases). The V and J ends lost 5 bases and 5 bases respectively, with 20 bases between them. The CDR3 is 16 residues long. Germline V CDR1 and CDR2: SGHTA, FQGNSA. Here the CDR3 reads CASSPRRVASVDTQYF. The DNA of the CDR3 is TGTGCCAGCAGCCCGAGGAGGGTGGCCAGCGTAGATACGCAGTATTTT.

This clone was seen only once. The V call is TRBV13, the J call TRBJ2-7; 11 nucleotides align to TRBD2. The trim removed 0 bases at V and 2 bases at J, leaving 6 bases unmatched. The CDR3 contains 17 residues. Germline CDR1 and CDR2: PRHDT and FYEKMQ (reference sequence). The DNA for the CDR3 is TGTGCCAGCAGCTTAGGGCTAGCGGGAGGATTCACCTACGAGCAGTACTTC. This sequence encodes CASSLGLAGGFTYEQYF.

This clone came up once. The CDR3 spells CATKIGGGSHTDTQYF. DNA for the CDR3: TGTGCCACCAAAATCGGCGGGGGCTCTCACACAGATACGCAGTATTTT. The chain uses TRBV7-9 and TRBJ2-3, with D possibly being TRBD2 (7 bases). The CDR3 length is 16 residues. V was trimmed by 10 bases and J by 2 bases, leaving 22 bases between them. CDR1 is SEHNR, CDR2 FQNEAQ, per germline (reference sequence). Complete variable domain (other parts from reference TRBV7-9 and TRBJ2-3): DTGVSQNPRHKITKRGQNVTFRCDPISEHNRLYWYRQTLGQGPEFLTYFQNEAQLEKSRLLSDRFSAERPKGSFSTLEIQRTEQGDSAMYLCATKIGGGSHTDTQYFGPGTRLTVL.

The chain is built from TRBV6-4 and TRBJ1-1; D is perhaps TRBD1 (5 bases). The CDR3 totals 13 residues. V was clipped by 6 bases and J by 4 bases, with 12 bases between them. Germline V gives CDR1 MRHNA, CDR2 SNTAGT. The CDR3 here is CASSPGGTTEAFF. The CDR3 bases are TGTGCCAGCAGCCCAGGAGGGACCACTGAAGCTTTCTTT.

This chain connects TRBV28 to TRBJ2-4, with TRBD2 matching 11 bases. Germline CDR1 reads MDHEN; CDR2 reads SYDVKM. The CDR3 extends over 17 amino acids. Trimming took 1 base from V and 2 from J; bases not matched to a gene: 4. The CDR3 coding sequence is TGTGCCAGCAGTTTATTATTAGCGGGAGGGCCCAAAAACATTCAGTACTTC. This translates into CASSLLLAGGPKNIQYF. Drawing the rest from reference TRBV28 and TRBJ2-4, the complete variable domain is DVKVTQSSRYLVKRTGEKVFLECVQDMDHENMFWYRQDPGLGLRLIYFSYDVKMKEKGDIPEGYSVSREKKERFSLILESASTNQTSMYLCASSLLLAGGPKNIQYFGAGTRLSVL.

This chain uses TRBV7-2 with TRBJ2-3; tentative D call: TRBD2 (6 bases). This CDR3 is 17 amino acids long. V lost 3 bases and J lost 0, with 16 bases in between. The germline V gene encodes CDR1 SGHTA and CDR2 FQGNSA. As DNA, the CDR3 is TGTGCCAGCAGCTTCTCCGCGGGACCGACTAGCACAGATACGCAGTATTTT. It encodes CASSFSAGPTSTDTQYF.

The chain couples TRBV9 to TRBJ1-2; no clear D gene. V was cut by 4 bases and J by 2 bases, with 12 bases left in between. Germline CDR1 is SGDLS and CDR2 is YYNGEE. The CDR3 covers 14 residues. CDR3 bases: TGTGCCAGCAGCAAAGGCGGAGGAAACTATGGCTACACCTTC. This sequence encodes CASSKGGGNYGYTF.

This rearrangement joins TRBV28 to TRBJ2-3; possibly TRBD1 for D (6 bases). V dropped 3 bases and J dropped 2 bases, with 12 bases sitting between them. CDR3 length: 15 residues. Germline assignment: CDR1 MDHEN and CDR2 SYDVKM. The CDR3, as DNA: TGTGCCAGCAGTTTTTTCTCAGGGGCCACAGATACGCAGTATTTT. This translates into CASSFFSGATDTQYF. Supplemented by reference TRBV28 and TRBJ2-3, the full variable domain reads DVKVTQSSRYLVKRTGEKVFLECVQDMDHENMFWYRQDPGLGLRLIYFSYDVKMKEKGDIPEGYSVSREKKERFSLILESASTNQTSMYLCASSFFSGATDTQYFGPGTRLTVL.

The J gene is TRBJ1-1, the V gene TRBV9; D may be TRBD1 (6 bases). This CDR3 spans 13 amino acids. V was clipped by 4 bases and J by 3 bases, with 10 bases between them. From germline, CDR1 is SGDLS and CDR2 YYNGEE. The CDR3, as DNA: TGTGCCAGCAGCATCAACAGGGACACTGAAGCTTTCTTT. Amino acid sequence: CASSINRDTEAFF. Drawing the rest from reference TRBV9 and TRBJ1-1, the complete variable domain is DSGVTQTPKHLITATGQRVTLRCSPRSGDLSVYWYQQSLDQGLQFLIQYYNGEERAKGNILERFSAQQFPDLHSELNLSSLELGDSALYFCASSINRDTEAFFGQGTRLTVV.

The J gene is TRBJ1-2, the V gene TRBV5-1; a weak D match, TRBD1 (6 bases). Trimming cost V 4 bases and J 0 bases, with 13 bases left between them. The CDR3 consists of 15 residues. The germline V gene encodes CDR1 SGHRS and CDR2 YFSETQ. The CDR3 nucleotides are TGCGCCAGCAGCGTTGGGGGGGCTGCTAACTATGGCTACACCTTC. Its protein product is CASSVGGAANYGYTF. The whole variable domain, remainder taken from reference TRBV5-1 and TRBJ1-2, is KAGVTQTPRYLIKTRGQQVTLSCSPISGHRSVSWYQQTPGQGLQFLFEYFSETQRNKGNFPGRFSGRQFSNSRSEMNVSTLELGDSALYLCASSVGGAANYGYTFGSGTRLTVV.

The chain has TRBV11-2 and TRBJ2-7; tentative D call: TRBD1 (6 bases). Germline V gives CDR1 SGHAT, CDR2 FQNNGV. CDR3 size: 15 residues. Trimming took off 6 bases at V and 1 base at J, with 16 bases between the two ends. The CDR3 here is CASRRPGHLSYEQYF. CDR3 in DNA: TGTGCCAGCAGGCGCCCGGGACACCTTTCCTACGAGCAGTACTTC.

This clone was recorded only once. The J gene is TRBJ2-7, the V gene TRBV18; 7 bases map to TRBD1. Germline loops: CDR1 KGHSH, CDR2 LQKENI. Unmatched junction bases numbered 3, after V lost 5 bases and J lost 5 bases. The CDR3 runs to 12 residues. CDR3: CASSLQGNEQYF. The CDR3 DNA reads as TGTGCCAGCTCATTACAGGGGAACGAGCAGTACTTC.

This clone was seen a handful of times. The chain has TRBV6-2 or TRBV6-3 and TRBJ1-5; no definite D call. CDR3 length equals 12 residues. The germline CDR1 and CDR2 sequences are MNHEY and SVGEGT. Deletions cut 4 bases from V and 4 bases from J, with 5 bases between. The chain's CDR3 is CASSSGNQPQHF. The CDR3 DNA follows: TGTGCCAGCAGTTCCGGGAATCAGCCCCAGCATTTT.

This chain connects TRBV3-1 (or the pseudogene TRBV3-2) to TRBJ2-5; perhaps TRBD1 as D (6 bases). The length of the CDR3 is 18 residues. Germline assignment: CDR1 LGHDT and CDR2 YNNKEL (reference sequence). V lost 2 bases, J lost 4 bases, and 23 bases lay in between. In nucleotides, the CDR3 is TGTGCCAGCAGCCAATGGGGCAGGGACAATTTAGGTGGAGAGACCCAGTACTTC. Protein sequence: CASSQWGRDNLGGETQYF.

The chain has TRBV6-4 and TRBJ1-1; the D gene is possibly TRBD1 (5 bases). The CDR3 runs 13 residues. CDR1 and CDR2 (germline): MRHNA, SNTAGT. V lost 5 bases and J lost 10, with 17 bases in between. DNA of the CDR3: TGTGCCAGCAGTCTCGGGGGTTCCTCCCGAGCTTTCTTT. It is translated as CASSLGGSSRAFF.

The chain joins TRBV7-2 to TRBJ2-7; 9 bases fit TRBD1. Germline trimming cut 3 bases from V and 5 bases from J; bases unmatched to any gene: 5. The CDR3 is 14 residues long. Germline CDR1 and CDR2: SGHTA and FQGNSA. The DNA of the CDR3 is TGTGCCAGCAGCTTGACAGGGGGACGCGACGAGCAGTACTTC. Protein sequence: CASSLTGGRDEQYF.

The J gene is TRBJ1-2, the V gene TRBV2; weak D call: TRBD1 (6 bases). V dropped 8 bases and J dropped 4 bases, with 17 bases sitting between them. From germline, CDR1 is SNHLY and CDR2 FYNNEI. The CDR3 sequence is 14 residues long. The CDR3 nucleotides read TGTGCCAGCTCCCAACGAGGACAGAGCTATGGCTACACCTTC. This gives the protein CASSQRGQSYGYTF.

The chain links TRBV6-5 to TRBJ2-2, with D tentatively TRBD1 (6 bases). V lost 6 bases and J 1 base, leaving 12 bases between the germline ends. This CDR3 is 15 amino acids long. Germline assignment: CDR1 MNHEY and CDR2 SVGAGI. CDR3 DNA: TGTGCCAGCAGACCCGGACAGCAGAACACCGGGGAGCTGTTTTTT. Residues: CASRPGQQNTGELFF.

CDR3 loop: CASSPGQGYHEQYF. The CDR3 DNA reads TGTGCCAGCAGCCCCGGACAGGGGTACCACGAGCAGTACTTC. The chain is built from TRBV11-2 and TRBJ2-7, with 9 bases fitting TRBD1. Germline loops: CDR1 SGHAT, CDR2 FQNNGV. The CDR3 has 14 residues. V dropped 5 bases and J dropped 5; count of bases not matched to a gene: 7. The full variable domain, its missing parts supplied by reference TRBV11-2 and TRBJ2-7, is EAGVAQSPRYKIIEKRQSVAFWCNPISGHATLYWYQQILGQGPKLLIQFQNNGVVDDSQLPKDRFSAERLKGVDSTLKIQPAKLEDSAVYLCASSPGQGYHEQYFGPGTRLTVT.